The T cell receptor beta chain described here comes from a study of blood T cells in healthy people across ages. V was pared by 4 bases and J by 0 bases, with 17 bases between. The CDR3 is 17 residues long. Germline CDR1 and CDR2: SEHNR and FQNEAQ (reference sequence). Alongside a J-beta primer mix, a sample-barcoded 5' primer served in a second PCR lasting about 7 to 12 cycles. Each cDNA molecule was tagged by a template-switch adaptor that had 12 random nucleotides. Each CDR3 protein is one row after TCRdb ran MiXCR on the 5' RACE reads. The sample lists 600,000 to 650,000 distinct CDR3 sequences, roughly 50% occurring once. Study findings and constraints: The long-lived group displayed more naive CD4+ cells, plus higher diversity, than the aged donors did. Older individuals had lower TCR beta diversity per million T cells (the decline was roughly linear).

As concerns this clonotype: The antigen remains undetermined.

This clonotype was sampled from a man aged 60 to 75 in good health. Material: blood. The chain is built from TRBV7-9 and TRBJ2-3, with D perhaps matching TRBD2 (7 bases). Written as DNA, the CDR3 is TGTGCCAGCAGCTCCTCGCGGGGGCATTCTAGCACAGATACGCAGTATTTT. Amino acids: CASSSSRGHSSTDTQYF.